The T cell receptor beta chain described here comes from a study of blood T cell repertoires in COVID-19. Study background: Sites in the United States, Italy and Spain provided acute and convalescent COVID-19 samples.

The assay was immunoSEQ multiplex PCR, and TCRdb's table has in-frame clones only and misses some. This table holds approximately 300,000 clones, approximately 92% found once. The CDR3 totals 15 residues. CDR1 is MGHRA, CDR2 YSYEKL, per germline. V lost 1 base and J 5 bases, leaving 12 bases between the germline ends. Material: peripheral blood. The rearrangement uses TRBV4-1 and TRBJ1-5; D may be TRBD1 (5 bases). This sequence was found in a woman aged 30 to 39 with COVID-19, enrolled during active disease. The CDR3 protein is CASSQVGGNYQPQHF. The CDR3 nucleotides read TGCGCCAGCAGCCAAGTTGGGGGGAATTATCAGCCCCAGCATTTT.